A single sample gave rise to the 8 T cell receptor beta chains below, sequenced in a study of neurological immune-mediated disorders. TCRdb used MiXCR to reprocess the 5' RACE reads, holding one entry per CDR3 protein. In the table there are 45,000 to 55,000 distinct CDR3 sequences, 3.8% of which are singletons. Specimen: PBMCs. All receptors come from a man between 60 and 75 years old with multiple sclerosis.

This clonotype has at least ten counts. J is TRBJ1-1 and V is TRBV27, with D perhaps matching TRBD1 (5 bases). The V end lost 1 base, the J end lost 7 bases, and 10 bases lay between the germline ends. The germline V gene has CDR1 MNHEY and CDR2 SMNVEV (reference sequence). There are 13 residues in the CDR3. The CDR3: CASSLYTGIEAFF. In DNA, the CDR3 is TGTGCCAGCAGTTTATATACAGGTATTGAAGCTTTCTTT.

The chain recombines TRBV4-1 with TRBJ1-1, with unresolved D. CDR3 size: 16 residues. V lost 0 bases to trimming and J lost 4 bases, with 15 bases between them. Germline CDR1 and CDR2: MGHRA and YSYEKL. The CDR3 DNA follows: TGCGCCAGCAGCCAAGATGTGGCAGGCCTCTCCACTGAAGCTTTCTTT. This encodes CASSQDVAGLSTEAFF.

This clonotype has a count of ten or more. The chain has TRBV15 and TRBJ2-2, with unresolved D. CDR1 is LNHNV, CDR2 YYDKDF, per germline (reference sequence). This CDR3 is built from 12 residues. V was trimmed by 3 bases and J by 6 bases, leaving 5 bases between them. The DNA of the CDR3 is TGTGCCACCAGCAGTCACTCCGGGGAGCTGTTTTTT. Encoded protein: CATSSHSGELFF.

This clonotype was recorded at least ten times. At one of its ends the junction is not consistent with the germline gene, which may arise from a read error. The chain has TRBV20-1 and TRBJ2-3; tentative D call: TRBD1 (6 bases). The CDR3 sequence is 12 residues long. Germline loops: CDR1 DFQATT, CDR2 SNEGSKA (reference sequence). CDR3 residues: CSAIKGQLFSRF. Written as DNA, the CDR3 is TGCAGTGCTATTAAAGGACAGCTTTTCTCGCGTTTT.

This clonotype was counted at least ten times. The chain uses TRBV29-1 and TRBJ1-3; D is unresolved. CDR1 SQVTM and CDR2 ANQGSEA come from the germline V gene. Trimming stripped 3 bases from V and 3 bases from J, with 6 bases between. This CDR3 contains 12 residues. In DNA, the CDR3 is TGCAGCGTTGAGGGAAATGGAAACACCATATATTTT. It specifies CSVEGNGNTIYF.

This clonotype has only a few counts. This may be a read error, as it is one base from a much larger clone. The genes are TRBV20-1 and TRBJ1-1; tentative D call: TRBD1 (5 bases). V was clipped by 3 bases and J by 1 base, with 6 bases between them. The CDR3 has 12 amino acids. Germline CDR1 and CDR2: DFQATT and SNEGSKA (reference sequence). CDR3 in amino acids: CSASGGNTEAFF. For the CDR3, the DNA is TGCAGTGCTAGTGGGGGGAACACTGAAGCTTTCTTT.

This clonotype was counted many times. CDR3 residues: CSVGDPGGELFF. CDR3 DNA: TGCAGCGTGGGGGATCCGGGCGGGGAGCTGTTTTTT. The rearrangement joins TRBV29-1 to TRBJ2-2, with D perhaps TRBD1 or TRBD2 (5 bases each). This CDR3 spans 12 amino acids. V was trimmed by 6 bases and J by 7 bases, leaving 12 bases between them. Germline CDR1 and CDR2: SQVTM and ANQGSEA.

This clonotype was detected ten times or more. V gene TRBV7-3 combines with J gene TRBJ2-6, with TRBD2 as a possible D gene (5 bases). CDR3 length: 16 amino acids. V dropped 1 base and J dropped 1 base, with 8 bases sitting between them. In germline, CDR1 is SGHTA, CDR2 FQGTGA. For the CDR3, the DNA is TGTGCCAGCAGCTTAAGGAGCGGATCTGGGGCCAACGTCCTGACTTTC. It yields the protein CASSLRSGSGANVLTF.